The clone carrying this T cell receptor (beta chain) was seen many times. Antigen specificity is unknown. It was by quantitative 5'-RACE with molecular barcodes that TCR beta libraries were made. TCRdb processed the 5' RACE reads anew with MiXCR; each CDR3 protein has one entry. The sample holds approximately 43,000 distinct CDR3 sequences, more than 3% seen once. The data were taken from a study of CD8 T cells in ankylosing spondylitis. There are 16 residues in the CDR3. Per the germline V gene, CDR1 is SGDLS and CDR2 is YYNGEE. The junction had 7 bases not matched to a gene; V was cut back by 0 bases and J by 8 bases. Study-wide results and limits: Disease-linked clones, CD8+, were relatively rare in peripheral blood. A motif in TCR beta, a set of under 10 highly homologous variants, appeared characteristic of ankylosing spondylitis blood. Previously reported in reactive arthritis synovial fluid and blood were some of the motif variants.

V usage is TRBV9 and J usage is TRBJ2-3, with 12 bases matching TRBD2. The sequencing input was blood, either unsorted or a sorted T cell fraction (not recorded which). This sequence was found in a female donor with ankylosing spondylitis or in good health (not recorded which). The CDR3 DNA sequence: TGTGCCAGCAGCGTAGAAACTAGCGGGGGGCGCAGTACGCAGTATTTT. Translated, it gives CASSVETSGGRSTQYF.